The source of this T cell receptor (beta chain) is a study of T cells in Graves' hyperthyroidism and ophthalmopathy. The CDR3 loop spans 16 amino acids. Trimming removed 6 bases at V and 0 bases at J, with 15 bases between. The germline CDR1 and CDR2 sequences are MNHEY and SVGEGT. It was RNA transcripts that yielded the amplified TCR beta CDR3 regions. First-round RT-PCR of the TCR CDR3 relied on the HTBI primer set. TCRdb analysed the multiplex PCR reads with MiXCR anew, one entry per CDR3 protein. The table shows about 510,000 distinct CDR3 sequences, with 14% occurring only once. This rearrangement joins TRBV6-2 or TRBV6-3 to TRBJ2-4, with a possible D match to TRBD1 (6 bases). The TCR sequence derives from a woman aged 40 to 49 with Graves' hyperthyroidism. The sequenced sample was blood. CDR3 DNA: TGTGCCAGCAGCTGTGGACAGATGATAGCCAAAAACATTCAGTACTTC. This encodes CASSCGQMIAKNIQYF.